This TCR beta chain was identified during a study of glioma-infiltrating T cells after dendritic cell vaccination. Whole-study findings and limits: No direct clonality-survival link was found; a diverse polyclonal response may matter.

A remark on this clone: Its antigen is currently unknown.

Amplification used 60 V beta primers and 13 J beta primers. The data were produced by immunoSEQ multiplex PCR, yet TCRdb's version contains in-frame clones alone and is incomplete. The profile covers over 80,000 clones, with roughly 90% appearing a single time and 3% to 3.5% taken by the ten largest. The CDR3 length is 13 residues. Trimming left V 5 bases short and J 8 bases short, with 16 bases between. Germline CDR1 is SGHRS and CDR2 is YFSETQ. The V call is TRBV5-1, the J call TRBJ1-2; D ambiguous. This receptor was obtained from a human donor with glioblastoma. Sequencing used blood, obtained before dendritic cell vaccination. The CDR3 nucleotides are TGCGCCAGCAGTTCGTCTGGCGGAATCGGCTACACCTTC. This codes for CASSSSGGIGYTF.